The 6 T cell receptor beta chains below come from one sample, sequenced in a study of shared clonotypes between healthy human individuals. The protocol was immunoSEQ multiplex PCR, while the TCRdb copy is restricted to in-frame clones and leaves out a portion. Of hundreds of thousands of clones listed, approximately 95% are singletons. Naive CD8 populations comprised CD45RO-negative cells positively selected for CCR7, excluding terminally differentiated effector memory CD45RA+ cells. Sequencing was carried out using naive CD8+ T cells sorted from blood. Receptor source: a woman in her thirties in good health.

This clone was picked up a small number of times. This chain connects TRBV6-5 to TRBJ1-2; D is undetermined. The germline V and J ends were trimmed by 3 bases and 7 bases, with 9 bases remaining between them. CDR1 is MNHEY, CDR2 SVGAGI, per germline. The CDR3 is made up of 12 amino acids. The CDR3, as DNA: TGTGCCAGCAGTTATGGGTTGGGTGGCTACACCTTC. Translation: CASSYGLGGYTF.

CDR3 protein: CASSYGPNYEQYF. Here the CDR3 DNA reads TGTGCCAGCAGTTATGGCCCGAACTACGAGCAGTACTTC. The chain is built from TRBV6-6 and TRBJ2-7; D is ambiguous. The germline V and J ends were trimmed by 3 bases and 3 bases, with 9 bases remaining between them. Germline V gene data show CDR1 as MNHNY and CDR2 as SVGAGI (reference sequence). CDR3 length: 13 residues.

CDR3 amino acids: CASSLTGASGNTIYF. The CDR3 DNA reads as TGTGCCAGCAGTTTGACGGGGGCCAGTGGAAACACCATATATTTT. V gene TRBV27 combines with J gene TRBJ1-3; possible D gene TRBD1, 6 bases. The V gene's germline CDR1 is MNHEY and CDR2 SMNVEV (reference sequence). Trimming left V 3 bases short and J 3 bases short, with 12 bases between. This CDR3 comprises 15 residues.

The chain couples TRBV28 to TRBJ1-1; possibly TRBD1 for D (5 bases). This CDR3 region has 15 residues. Germline CDR1 MDHEN, CDR2 SYDVKM. Trimming shortened V by 1 base and J by 2 bases, and 11 bases separated the two germline ends. The CDR3 sequence is CASSLLAGTNTEAFF. As DNA, the CDR3 is TGTGCCAGCAGTTTATTGGCAGGGACTAACACTGAAGCTTTCTTT.

The CDR3 protein is CASMAGGMGKNIQYF. Here the CDR3 DNA reads TGTGCCAGTATGGCGGGAGGGATGGGCAAAAACATTCAGTACTTC. This chain joins TRBV19 and TRBJ2-4; 9 bases agree with TRBD2. Germline V gene data show CDR1 as LNHDA and CDR2 as SQIVND (reference sequence). V lost 7 bases to trimming and J lost 3 bases; unmatched junction nucleotides: 7. This CDR3 contains 15 residues.

V is TRBV7-9 and J is TRBJ1-1; no firm D call. CDR3 size: 13 residues. The germline V and J ends were trimmed by 2 bases and 1 base, with 5 bases remaining between them. The germline CDR1 and CDR2 sequences are SEHNR and FQNEAQ (reference sequence). The CDR3, as DNA: TGTGCCAGCAGCTTACCACCGAACACTGAAGCTTTCTTT. This translates into CASSLPPNTEAFF.